These 11 T cell receptor beta chains came from one sample sequenced in a study of shared clonotypes between healthy human individuals. Generated by immunoSEQ multiplex PCR, the TCRdb table keeps only in-frame clones and is missing some. The data contain some 1 million clones, about 77% of them singletons. The sample taken for sequencing was memory CD4+ T cells sorted from blood. Subset: CD45RA-negative fraction. The receptors here all came from a man aged 18-30 years in good health.

Only one count was recorded for this clone. The V gene is TRBV5-1, the J gene TRBJ2-7; TRBD1 matches 8 bases. This CDR3 comprises 16 residues. Germline V gives CDR1 SGHRS, CDR2 YFSETQ. The J segment lost 6 bases and the V segment lost 0 bases, leaving 11 bases of the junction unmatched. DNA for the CDR3: TGCGCCAGCAGCTTGGTTGAGGGGACAGGTCTTGGCGAGCAGTACTTC. It specifies CASSLVEGTGLGEQYF.

To note about this clone: At the DNA level, this CDR3 is encoded by other sequences in the same sample as well. The CDR3 bases are TGCGCCAGCAGCCTAGGACAGGGTTACAATGAGCAGTTCTTC. This gives the protein CASSLGQGYNEQFF. The genes are TRBV5-1 and TRBJ2-1; 8 nucleotides align to TRBD1. The CDR3 loop spans 14 amino acids. Trimming cost V 4 bases and J 4 bases; bases outside gene matches: 4. The V gene's germline CDR1 is SGHRS and CDR2 YFSETQ.

A note on this clone: Other nucleotide sequences in the sample specify the same CDR3. This chain joins TRBV5-8 and TRBJ2-7, with a weak D call TRBD1 (5 bases). Germline CDR1 and CDR2: SGHTS and YDEGEE. The CDR3 contains 13 residues. V lost 4 bases, J lost 3 bases, and 11 bases lay in between. The CDR3 here is CASSLARGYEQYF. CDR3 in DNA: TGTGCCAGCAGCCTGGCTAGGGGCTACGAGCAGTACTTC.

Only one count was recorded for this clone. The chain couples TRBV13 to TRBJ2-7; D could derive from TRBD1 or TRBD2 (5 bases each). CDR3 length: 14 residues. The germline V gene encodes CDR1 PRHDT and CDR2 FYEKMQ (reference sequence). V lost 7 bases and J lost 6, with 19 bases in between. CDR3 bases: TGTGCCAGCACCCATGGGGGATTGGTCCGCGAGCAGTACTTC. This codes for CASTHGGLVREQYF.

This chain uses TRBV27 with TRBJ2-2; a weak D match, TRBD2 (5 bases). Germline CDR1 and CDR2: MNHEY and SMNVEV (reference sequence). V was trimmed by 3 bases and J by 2 bases, leaving 10 bases between them. This CDR3 is built from 15 residues. The CDR3 sequence: CASSFRRGNTGELFF. For the CDR3, the DNA is TGTGCCAGCAGTTTTAGACGGGGTAACACCGGGGAGCTGTTTTTT.

The V call is TRBV6-6, the J call TRBJ1-1; the D is unclear. Germline values: CDR1 MNHNY, CDR2 SVGAGI (reference sequence). The CDR3 consists of 12 residues. The chain's CDR3 is CFTGRPNTEAFF. DNA of the CDR3: TGTTTCACCGGGCGGCCGAACACTGAAGCTTTCTTT.

This clone was seen only once. The V gene is TRBV5-1, the J gene TRBJ2-3; TRBD1 is a possible D gene (6 bases). Germline V CDR1 and CDR2: SGHRS, YFSETQ. V was pared by 6 bases and J by 2 bases, with 16 bases between. The CDR3 spans 15 residues. CDR3 in amino acids: CASMEPGQYTDTQYF. CDR3 in DNA: TGCGCCAGCATGGAACCGGGACAATACACAGATACGCAGTATTTT.

The rearrangement uses TRBV25-1 and TRBJ2-3, with a possible D match to TRBD1 (5 bases). This CDR3 has 14 residues. The V end lost 1 base, the J end lost 2 bases, and 7 bases lay between the germline ends. In germline, CDR1 is MGHDK, CDR2 SYGVNS. CDR3 in DNA: TGTGCCAGCAGTGAATGGACAACCACAGATACGCAGTATTTT. Amino acid sequence: CASSEWTTTDTQYF.

For this clone: Other DNA sequences in this specimen translate into the identical CDR3. The rearrangement joins TRBV18 to TRBJ2-7; 10 bases agree with TRBD1. The CDR3 has 15 residues. Germline CDR1 is KGHSH and CDR2 is LQKENI. With V trimmed by 0 bases and J by 2 bases, 1 base remained unmatched. The CDR3 region has the DNA TGTGCCAGCTCACCACCGGGACAGGGGACCTACGAGCAGTACTTC. Translation gives CASSPPGQGTYEQYF.

The chain has TRBV19 and TRBJ2-3, with D possibly called TRBD1 or TRBD2 (5 bases each). In germline, CDR1 is LNHDA, CDR2 SQIVND (reference sequence). V lost 5 bases and J 1 base, leaving 13 bases between the germline ends. The CDR3 consists of 15 residues. For the CDR3, the DNA is TGTGCCAGTAGTTGGCCCGGGGACCGCACAGATACGCAGTATTTT. It encodes CASSWPGDRTDTQYF.

In DNA, the CDR3 is TGTGCCAGCAGTAGGGGACAGGGAGGGTATGGCTACACCTTC. Its translation is CASSRGQGGYGYTF. V gene TRBV6-1 combines with J gene TRBJ1-2, with 9 bases that match TRBD1. Germline V gene data show CDR1 as MNHNS and CDR2 as SASEGT. The CDR3 extends over 14 amino acids. Germline trimming cut 5 bases from V and 5 bases from J; bases unmatched to any gene: 6.